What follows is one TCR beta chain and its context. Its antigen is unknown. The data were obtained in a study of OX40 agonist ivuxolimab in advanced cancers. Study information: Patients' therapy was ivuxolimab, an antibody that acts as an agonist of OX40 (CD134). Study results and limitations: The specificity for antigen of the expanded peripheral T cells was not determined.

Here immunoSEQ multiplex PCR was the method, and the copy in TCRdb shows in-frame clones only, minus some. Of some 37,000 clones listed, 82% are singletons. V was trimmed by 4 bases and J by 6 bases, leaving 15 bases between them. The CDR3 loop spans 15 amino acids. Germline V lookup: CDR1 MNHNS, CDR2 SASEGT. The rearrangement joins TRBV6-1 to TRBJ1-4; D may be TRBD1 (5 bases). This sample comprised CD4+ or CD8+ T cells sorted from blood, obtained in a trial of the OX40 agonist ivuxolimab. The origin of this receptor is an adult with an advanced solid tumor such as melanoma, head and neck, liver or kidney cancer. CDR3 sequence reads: CASSGTREAYEKLFF. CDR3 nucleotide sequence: TGTGCCAGCAGTGGGACCAGGGAGGCGTATGAAAAACTGTTTTTT.